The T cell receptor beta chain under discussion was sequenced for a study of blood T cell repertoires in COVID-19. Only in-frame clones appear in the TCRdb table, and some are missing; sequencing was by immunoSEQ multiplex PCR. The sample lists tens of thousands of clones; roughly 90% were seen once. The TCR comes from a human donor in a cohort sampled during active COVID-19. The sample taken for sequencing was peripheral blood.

Here the CDR3 reads CASSPQGAVNEQFF. The CDR3 region has the DNA TGTGCCAGCAGTCCACAAGGTGCGGTCAATGAGCAGTTCTTC. The V gene is TRBV7-3, the J gene TRBJ2-1, with D unclear. The V gene's germline CDR1 is SGHTA and CDR2 FQGTGA. This CDR3 has 14 amino acids. Between the trimmed V and J ends, which lost 6 bases and 6 bases, there was a span of 15 bases.